The 25 T cell receptor beta chains below come from one sample, sequenced in a study of blood T cell repertoires in COVID-19. TCRdb's copy holds only in-frame clones and misses some; the assay was immunoSEQ multiplex PCR. Among tens of thousands of clones listed, roughly 71% were seen once. Material: peripheral blood. These receptors all come from a woman older than 75 with acute or convalescent COVID-19.

The chain links TRBV6-6 to TRBJ1-3; D possibly corresponds to TRBD1 (6 bases). Germline V CDR1 and CDR2: MNHNY, SVGAGI (reference sequence). The length of the CDR3 is 16 residues. The V gene lost 6 bases and the J gene lost 2 bases, with 17 bases spanning the gap. DNA for the CDR3: TGTGCCAGCAGCCCCCAAGGGACAAAGACTGGAAACACCATATATTTT. It translates to CASSPQGTKTGNTIYF.

There are many counts of this clone. The gene calls are TRBV6-4 and TRBJ2-5, with D perhaps matching TRBD2 (5 bases). The CDR3 loop spans 15 amino acids. With 4 bases removed from V and 5 bases from J, the gap between germline ends came to 17 bases. Germline CDR1 is MRHNA and CDR2 is SNTAGT. This CDR3 reads CASSVMPGVGETQYF. DNA for the CDR3: TGTGCCAGCAGTGTGATGCCCGGGGTGGGGGAGACCCAGTACTTC.

The J gene is TRBJ2-3, the V gene TRBV5-1; 7 nucleotides align to TRBD2. CDR3 length: 15 amino acids. With 2 bases clipped from V and 2 bases from J, the junction kept 5 bases outside the gene matches. The germline V gene has CDR1 SGHRS and CDR2 YFSETQ. The CDR3 DNA reads TGCGCCAGCAGCTTTAACGGGAGGACCACAGATACGCAGTATTTT. Translation: CASSFNGRTTDTQYF.

This clone was seen only a few times. The rearrangement joins TRBV28 to TRBJ1-1; D is ambiguous. Germline V gene sequence: CDR1 MDHEN, CDR2 SYDVKM. CDR3 length: 15 amino acids. Trimming removed 4 bases at V and 4 bases at J, with 16 bases between. CDR3 loop: CASSSPEGRGTEAFF. The CDR3 region has the DNA TGTGCCAGCAGTTCTCCGGAAGGGAGAGGCACTGAAGCTTTCTTT.

The chain joins TRBV28 to TRBJ2-5; 9 bases map to TRBD2. Trimming took 2 bases from V and 5 from J; bases not matched to a gene: 3. This CDR3 has 14 residues. CDR1 and CDR2 from the germline V gene are MDHEN and SYDVKM. The CDR3 loop reads CASSLPAGGETQYF. As DNA, the CDR3 is TGTGCCAGCAGTTTACCGGCGGGAGGGGAGACCCAGTACTTC. The full variable domain, in which reference TRBV28 and TRBJ2-5 provide the parts outside the CDR3, is DVKVTQSSRYLVKRTGEKVFLECVQDMDHENMFWYRQDPGLGLRLIYFSYDVKMKEKGDIPEGYSVSREKKERFSLILESASTNQTSMYLCASSLPAGGETQYFGPGTRLLVL.

This sequence joins TRBV30 and TRBJ2-4; possibly TRBD2 for D (6 bases). The CDR3 length is 17 residues. The V gene lost 3 bases and the J gene lost 1 base, with 19 bases spanning the gap. Germline assignment: CDR1 GTSNPN and CDR2 SVGIG (reference sequence). CDR3 sequence reads: CAWRPRRAEEAKNIQYF. In nucleotides, the CDR3 is TGTGCCTGGAGGCCCCGGAGGGCGGAGGAGGCCAAAAACATTCAGTACTTC.

The table lists this clone with a few counts. The V call is TRBV3-1 (or the pseudogene TRBV3-2), the J call TRBJ2-7; D remains ambiguous. Germline V lookup: CDR1 LGHDT, CDR2 YNNKEL (reference sequence). V lost 4 bases and J 0 bases, leaving 7 bases between the germline ends. CDR3 length: 13 residues. Written as DNA, the CDR3 is TGTGCCAGCAGCCCTCCGAGCTCCTACGAGCAGTACTTC. Translated, it gives CASSPPSSYEQYF.

This chain uses TRBV19 with TRBJ2-2, with TRBD2 matching over 7 bases. The length of the CDR3 is 15 residues. Germline V lookup: CDR1 LNHDA, CDR2 SQIVND (reference sequence). Unmatched junction bases numbered 6, after V lost 3 bases and J lost 5 bases. CDR3 in amino acids: CASSIGAGVTGELFF. In nucleotides, the CDR3 is TGTGCCAGTAGTATTGGTGCGGGAGTTACCGGGGAGCTGTTTTTT.

The chain joins TRBV11-3 to TRBJ2-1; 9 bases map to TRBD2. Germline lookup yields CDR1 SGHNT and CDR2 YENEEA. J gave up 0 bases and V 3 bases, and 3 bases lay outside the gene matches. The CDR3 runs 16 residues. In DNA form, the CDR3 reads TGTGCCAGCAGCTTCGGAGCGGGAGGCTCCTACAATGAGCAGTTCTTC. Translating gives CASSFGAGGSYNEQFF.

The genes are TRBV5-6 and TRBJ1-5, with D hard to call. Germline CDR1 and CDR2: SGHDT and YYEEEE. The V end lost 0 bases, the J end lost 6 bases, and 13 bases lay between the germline ends. This CDR3 comprises 15 residues. The CDR3: CASSLVGEWGQPQHF. The DNA of the CDR3 is TGTGCCAGCAGCTTGGTCGGGGAGTGGGGTCAGCCCCAGCATTTT.

The genes are TRBV3-1 (or the pseudogene TRBV3-2) and TRBJ2-3, with D tentatively TRBD2 (6 bases). Germline loops: CDR1 LGHDT, CDR2 YNNKEL (reference sequence). V shed 4 bases and J shed 3 bases, with 14 bases lying between them. The CDR3 runs to 15 residues. CDR3 region: CASSRPEGLTDTQYF. The CDR3 nucleotides are TGTGCCAGCAGCCGTCCGGAGGGCCTAACAGATACGCAGTATTTT.

This clone was found a few times. This chain uses TRBV7-9 with TRBJ1-1; D might be TRBD1 (5 bases). The CDR3 is 14 amino acids. The V end lost 5 bases, the J end lost 5 bases, and 15 bases lay between the germline ends. Germline values: CDR1 SEHNR, CDR2 FQNEAQ (reference sequence). The CDR3 loop is CASSPQGRGTEAFF. Here the CDR3 DNA reads TGTGCCAGCAGCCCGCAGGGACGGGGGACTGAAGCTTTCTTT. Supplemented by reference TRBV7-9 and TRBJ1-1, the full variable domain reads DTGVSQNPRHKITKRGQNVTFRCDPISEHNRLYWYRQTLGQGPEFLTYFQNEAQLEKSRLLSDRFSAERPKGSFSTLEIQRTEQGDSAMYLCASSPQGRGTEAFFGQGTRLTVV.

This chain uses TRBV9 with TRBJ1-4; D perhaps matches TRBD1 (5 bases). Germline V lookup: CDR1 SGDLS, CDR2 YYNGEE. This CDR3 has 16 amino acids. V was cut by 4 bases and J by 13 bases, with 26 bases left in between. The DNA of the CDR3 is TGTGCCAGCAGCCCGGGTGGGGGACGGCGATGGGAGGGACTGTTTTTT. It specifies CASSPGGGRRWEGLFF. The whole variable domain, filled in from reference TRBV9 and TRBJ1-4, reads DSGVTQTPKHLITATGQRVTLRCSPRSGDLSVYWYQQSLDQGLQFLIQYYNGEERAKGNILERFSAQQFPDLHSELNLSSLELGDSALYFCASSPGGGRRWEGLFFGSGTQLSVL.

This chain connects TRBV9 to TRBJ2-3, with D possibly TRBD1 on 6 matching bases. The germline V gene encodes CDR1 SGDLS and CDR2 YYNGEE. V was cut by 4 bases and J by 0 bases, with 15 bases left in between. The CDR3 spans 16 residues. The CDR3 coding sequence is TGTGCCAGCAGCCCGCCCACGAGGGGGAGCACAGATACGCAGTATTTT. This codes for CASSPPTRGSTDTQYF.

This chain uses TRBV5-4 with TRBJ2-3; 11 positions agree with TRBD2. This CDR3 region has 16 residues. Germline lookup yields CDR1 SGHNT and CDR2 YYREEE (reference sequence). The junction had 9 bases not matched to a gene; V was cut back by 4 bases and J by 5 bases. As DNA, the CDR3 is TGTGCCAGCAGCCCCTTGACTAGCGGGATGGGAGATACGCAGTATTTT. The encoded protein is CASSPLTSGMGDTQYF.

The chain uses TRBV30 and TRBJ1-2; 12 bases match TRBD1. Germline lookup yields CDR1 GTSNPN and CDR2 SVGIG (reference sequence). This CDR3 spans 16 amino acids. V was clipped by 4 bases and J by 8 bases; unmatched bases: 14. This CDR3 reads CAWTQPGQGALWGYTF. The CDR3 DNA reads TGTGCCTGGACCCAACCGGGACAGGGGGCGCTTTGGGGCTACACCTTC.

The genes are TRBV27 and TRBJ2-1, with unresolved D. Trimming removed 1 base from V and 0 bases from J, with 13 bases in between. The CDR3 loop spans 17 amino acids. The germline gives CDR1 MNHEY, CDR2 SMNVEV (reference sequence). The CDR3 DNA follows: TGTGCCAGCAGTTTATTTCCCCCTTCTAGCTCCTACAATGAGCAGTTCTTC. Protein product: CASSLFPPSSSYNEQFF.

The chain carries TRBV9 and TRBJ2-1; D perhaps matches TRBD1 (6 bases). Trimming removed 1 base at V and 0 bases at J, with 26 bases between. Germline V gene lookup returns CDR1 SGDLS and CDR2 YYNGEE. This CDR3 has 21 amino acids. The CDR3 here is CASSVSPTGLGLTSSYNEQFF. CDR3 coding DNA: TGTGCCAGCAGCGTATCCCCCACAGGGTTGGGTCTTACAAGCTCCTACAATGAGCAGTTCTTC.

The J gene is TRBJ1-2, the V gene TRBV6-2 or TRBV6-3; D might be TRBD1 (6 bases). The CDR3 is 16 residues long. CDR1 MNHEY and CDR2 SVGEGT come from the germline V gene. V dropped 1 base and J dropped 6 bases, with 18 bases sitting between them. In DNA, the CDR3 is TGTGCCAGCAGTTACTTACAGGGTCGGCTCATGGATGGCTACACCTTC. Translation gives CASSYLQGRLMDGYTF.

This chain connects TRBV7-2 to TRBJ2-7; 8 bases are a match to TRBD1. The CDR3 totals 13 residues. The V gene's germline CDR1 is SGHTA and CDR2 FQGNSA. The ends lost 7 bases at V and 3 bases at J; junction bases unmatched: 5. This chain's CDR3 is CASTQGAYYEQYF. The CDR3 DNA reads TGTGCCAGCACCCAGGGGGCCTACTACGAGCAGTACTTC.

DNA for the CDR3: TGTGCCAGCAGCCAAGATAGGGGATTAGAGTCCTACGAGCAGTACTTC. This translates into CASSQDRGLESYEQYF. The chain has TRBV4-2 and TRBJ2-7; weak D call: TRBD1 (5 bases). V was shortened by 0 bases and J by 1 base, with 13 bases between the two germline ends. The CDR3 covers 16 residues. Per the germline V gene, CDR1 is LGHNA and CDR2 is YNFKEQ.

This chain joins TRBV7-6 and TRBJ2-1; the D gene is possibly TRBD2 (5 bases). V was pared by 2 bases and J by 5 bases, with 16 bases between. The CDR3 is made up of 16 amino acids. The germline gives CDR1 SGHVS, CDR2 FNYEAQ. CDR3 loop: CASSLRRWAEDNEQFF. The CDR3, as DNA: TGTGCCAGCAGCTTAAGGAGGTGGGCGGAAGACAATGAGCAGTTCTTC. The full variable domain, its missing parts supplied by reference TRBV7-6 and TRBJ2-1, is GAGVSQSPRYKVTKRGQDVALRCDPISGHVSLYWYRQALGQGPEFLTYFNYEAQQDKSGLPNDRFSAERPEGSISTLTIQRTEQRDSAMYRCASSLRRWAEDNEQFFGPGTRLTVL.

This chain connects TRBV19 to TRBJ2-2, with D possibly matching TRBD1 (6 bases). The V gene lost 10 bases and the J gene lost 3 bases, with 15 bases spanning the gap. The CDR3 loop spans 14 amino acids. Germline V CDR1 and CDR2: LNHDA, SQIVND (reference sequence). The CDR3 spells CATGTTWDTGELFF. CDR3 nucleotide sequence: TGTGCCACGGGGACAACTTGGGACACCGGGGAGCTGTTTTTT.

J is TRBJ2-5 and V is TRBV5-6, with TRBD1 identical over 7 bases. Trimming took 3 bases from V and 1 from J; bases not matched to a gene: 3. CDR1 is SGHDT, CDR2 YYEEEE, per germline. CDR3 length equals 14 residues. The CDR3 DNA sequence: TGTGCCAGCAGCTCACAGGGGCTCCAAGAGACCCAGTACTTC. Translation: CASSSQGLQETQYF.

The rearrangement joins TRBV11-2 to TRBJ2-5; 9 bases line up with TRBD2. The CDR3 is made up of 14 amino acids. The germline V gene encodes CDR1 SGHAT and CDR2 FQNNGV. Unmatched junction bases numbered 4, after V lost 5 bases and J lost 3 bases. The CDR3 protein is CASSLLAGKETQYF. CDR3 sequence (DNA): TGTGCCAGCAGCCTGCTAGCGGGAAAAGAGACCCAGTACTTC.